A single sample is the source of the 27 T cell receptor beta chains below, sequenced in a study of tissue T cells after allogeneic stem cell transplantation. Sequencing was performed with immunoSEQ multiplex PCR; in TCRdb, only in-frame clones are kept and a portion is missing. The sample lists around 5,000 clones, 60% to 75% occurring once. The starting material was tissue from the colon, obtained at autopsy. These receptors all come from a female donor aged 60 or older with lung cancer.

This clone has more than one count but fewer than ten. V and J are TRBV18 and TRBJ1-5; D uncertain. This CDR3 has 13 amino acids. Trimming took off 6 bases at V and 4 bases at J, with 10 bases between the two ends. The V gene's germline CDR1 is KGHSH and CDR2 LQKENI. The CDR3 loop reads CASSHGQNQPQHF. The CDR3 nucleotides read TGTGCCAGCTCGCACGGGCAAAATCAGCCCCAGCATTTT.

This clone was counted a few times. The chain employs TRBV5-1 and TRBJ1-1, with TRBD1 identical over 8 bases. The J segment lost 1 base and the V segment lost 3 bases, leaving 8 bases of the junction unmatched. The CDR3 runs 16 residues. Germline-derived CDR1 and CDR2 are SGHRS and YFSETQ. Written as DNA, the CDR3 is TGCGCCAGCAGCTGGAAACAGGGGGTGCGGAACACTGAAGCTTTCTTT. Its translation: CASSWKQGVRNTEAFF.

This clone came up a few times. The V and J genes are TRBV11-3 and TRBJ2-1, with TRBD2 matching over 7 bases. The CDR3 totals 15 residues. Germline CDR1 and CDR2: SGHNT and YENEEA. The ends lost 5 bases at V and 2 bases at J; junction bases unmatched: 6. The CDR3 DNA sequence: TGTGCCAGCAGCCCCAGACTAGCAGCCTACAATGAGCAGTTCTTC. This gives the protein CASSPRLAAYNEQFF.

The gene calls are TRBV2 and TRBJ1-3, with D uncertain. The CDR3 is made up of 15 amino acids. Germline V gene data show CDR1 as SNHLY and CDR2 as FYNNEI. Between the trimmed V and J ends, which lost 5 bases and 0 bases, there was a span of 11 bases. CDR3 bases: TGTGCCAGCAGTCAACTGAGGAGCTCTGGAAACACCATATATTTT. Encoded protein: CASSQLRSSGNTIYF.

This clone has just a few counts. The chain joins TRBV29-1 to TRBJ2-1; 8 bases are a match to TRBD2. CDR1 SQVTM and CDR2 ANQGSEA come from the germline V gene. The CDR3 sequence is 16 residues long. V was pared by 0 bases and J by 7 bases, with 11 bases of the junction left unmatched. CDR3 residues: CSVEDPRTSTLNEQFF. Written as DNA, the CDR3 is TGCAGCGTTGAAGACCCCCGGACTAGCACCTTGAATGAGCAGTTCTTC.

This clone was found a few times. The chain employs TRBV18 and TRBJ2-7; D perhaps matches TRBD2 (5 bases). V was clipped by 5 bases and J by 5 bases, with 16 bases between them. This CDR3 contains 14 residues. In germline, CDR1 is KGHSH, CDR2 LQKENI. CDR3 amino acids: CASSTTAARNEQYF. For the CDR3, the DNA is TGTGCCAGCTCAACCACAGCGGCTCGTAACGAGCAGTACTTC.

The CDR3 sequence is CASSIGSNSNQPQHF. CDR3 nucleotides: TGTGCCAGTAGTATTGGGAGTAATAGCAATCAGCCCCAGCATTTT. The chain recombines TRBV19 with TRBJ1-5; no reliable D call. Trimming removed 3 bases from V and 0 bases from J, with 9 bases in between. Germline values: CDR1 LNHDA, CDR2 SQIVND (reference sequence). This CDR3 has 15 amino acids.

This rearrangement joins TRBV7-3 to TRBJ1-1; D remains ambiguous. V gave up 1 base and J gave up 1 base, with 4 bases separating them. The CDR3 runs 13 residues. The germline V gene has CDR1 SGHTA and CDR2 FQGTGA. CDR3 amino acids: CASSLRSNTEAFF. In DNA, the CDR3 is TGTGCCAGCAGCTTAAGGTCGAACACTGAAGCTTTCTTT.

The V and J genes are TRBV28 and TRBJ2-1; 8 bases align to TRBD2. J gave up 0 bases and V 6 bases, and 7 bases lay outside the gene matches. Germline V lookup: CDR1 MDHEN, CDR2 SYDVKM. The CDR3 totals 16 residues. The CDR3 spells CASRGTGTSSYNEQFF. CDR3 DNA: TGTGCCAGCAGGGGGACCGGGACTAGCTCCTACAATGAGCAGTTCTTC.

The chain links TRBV11-3 to TRBJ2-1; 11 positions agree with TRBD2. The CDR3 has 18 amino acids. Germline CDR1 SGHNT, CDR2 YENEEA. V shed 1 base and J 6 bases; nucleotides not matched to a gene: 11. The CDR3 spells CASSLVRIAGGAGNEQFF. CDR3 DNA: TGTGCCAGCAGCTTAGTTCGGATAGCGGGAGGGGCGGGCAATGAGCAGTTCTTC.

This clone has just a few counts. The CDR3 loop reads CASRGDSMGSVFRSGELFF. The CDR3 DNA sequence: TGCGCCAGCAGGGGGGACAGCATGGGTAGCGTATTTCGGTCCGGGGAGCTGTTTTTT. V and J are TRBV5-1 and TRBJ2-2; 7 bases are shared with TRBD1. This CDR3 comprises 19 residues. The trim removed 5 bases at V and 6 bases at J, leaving 22 bases unmatched. Germline V gene lookup returns CDR1 SGHRS and CDR2 YFSETQ.

The DNA of the CDR3 is TGTGCCAGCAGCTTAAAGGGGGCAGGGGCGAACACTGAAGCTTTCTTT. Encoded protein: CASSLKGAGANTEAFF. The rearrangement uses TRBV7-3 and TRBJ1-1; 7 bases fit TRBD1. The J segment lost 1 base and the V segment lost 1 base, leaving 6 bases of the junction unmatched. Germline CDR1 SGHTA, CDR2 FQGTGA. CDR3 length equals 16 residues.

In this sample, this clone turned up a few times. This chain uses TRBV10-3 with TRBJ2-7, with D perhaps being TRBD1 or TRBD2 (7 bases each). Trimming took 4 bases from V and 1 from J, leaving 23 bases between them. This CDR3 comprises 18 residues. Germline V gene sequence: CDR1 ENHRY, CDR2 SYGVKD. The DNA for the CDR3 is TGTGCCATCAGTGGGGGACAGTCGGGGAGGGGAGAGTCCTACGAGCAGTACTTC. Its translation: CAISGGQSGRGESYEQYF.

This chain uses TRBV12-3 or TRBV12-4 with TRBJ2-2, with D maybe TRBD1 (5 bases). The CDR3 has 13 residues. V was cut by 2 bases and J by 6 bases, with 7 bases left in between. DNA for the CDR3: TGTGCCAGCAGTTTACCAGGGCCCGGGGAGCTGTTTTTT. Translation gives CASSLPGPGELFF.

J is TRBJ2-7 and V is TRBV4-3, with 8 bases fitting TRBD2. The germline CDR1 and CDR2 sequences are LGHNA and YSLEER. J lost 2 bases, V lost 0 bases, and 6 bases had no gene match. The CDR3 length is 16 residues. The DNA for the CDR3 is TGCGCCAGCAGCCAAGATCCAAGCGGGGGACCCTACGAGCAGTACTTC. As protein: CASSQDPSGGPYEQYF.

The chain carries TRBV6-5 and TRBJ1-1; D not resolved. V lost 2 bases, J lost 4 bases, and 8 bases lay in between. CDR3 length equals 13 residues. CDR1 MNHEY and CDR2 SVGAGI come from the germline V gene. The CDR3 loop is CASSYRWGTEAFF. CDR3 bases: TGTGCCAGCAGTTACCGCTGGGGCACTGAAGCTTTCTTT.

CDR3 nucleotide sequence: TGTGCCAGCAGCCCTGCCGGGACCCAGAATTCACCCCTCCACTTT. This codes for CASSPAGTQNSPLHF. The chain joins TRBV7-9 to TRBJ1-6; TRBD1 might be the D (5 bases). Trimming took off 5 bases at V and 7 bases at J, with 15 bases between the two ends. Germline CDR1 reads SEHNR; CDR2 reads FQNEAQ (reference sequence). The CDR3 consists of 15 residues. The variable domain in full, with the rest retrieved from reference TRBV7-9 and TRBJ1-6, is DTGVSQNPRHKITKRGQNVTFRCDPISEHNRLYWYRQTLGQGPEFLTYFQNEAQLEKSRLLSDRFSAERPKGSFSTLEIQRTEQGDSAMYLCASSPAGTQNSPLHFGNGTRLTVT.

The table lists this clone with a count of one. The CDR3 bases are TGTGCCAGCAGTGACCTGAGCGGGAGGAGGACCTACGAGCAGTACTTC. This translates into CASSDLSGRRTYEQYF. J is TRBJ2-7 and V is TRBV2, with 9 bases matching TRBD2. With V trimmed by 3 bases and J by 2 bases, 8 bases remained unmatched. In germline, CDR1 is SNHLY, CDR2 FYNNEI. This CDR3 is built from 16 residues.

The V and J genes are TRBV11-2 and TRBJ2-7; D unresolved. V was cut by 5 bases and J by 2 bases, with 16 bases left in between. Germline values: CDR1 SGHAT, CDR2 FQNNGV. There are 15 residues in the CDR3. CDR3 coding DNA: TGTGCCAGCAGCCCCGGAAGAAATGGGGCCTACGAGCAGTACTTC. Protein product: CASSPGRNGAYEQYF.

This chain uses TRBV9 with TRBJ1-1, with D maybe TRBD1 (5 bases). Germline CDR1 and CDR2: SGDLS and YYNGEE. Trimming removed 3 bases from V and 3 bases from J, with 15 bases in between. The CDR3 is 15 residues long. The CDR3 DNA reads as TGTGCCAGCAGCGCCGGGGACTCTGGGGACACTGAAGCTTTCTTT. Translation gives CASSAGDSGDTEAFF. Combining the CDR3 with reference TRBV9 and TRBJ1-1 gives the whole variable domain DSGVTQTPKHLITATGQRVTLRCSPRSGDLSVYWYQQSLDQGLQFLIQYYNGEERAKGNILERFSAQQFPDLHSELNLSSLELGDSALYFCASSAGDSGDTEAFFGQGTRLTVV.

The chain carries TRBV2 and TRBJ2-2, with unresolved D. The V end was cut by 6 bases, the J end by 0 bases, with 11 bases between. The CDR3 loop spans 15 amino acids. The germline gives CDR1 SNHLY, CDR2 FYNNEI. CDR3 loop: CASRYSTANTGELFF. CDR3 coding DNA: TGTGCCAGCAGGTACAGCACAGCGAACACCGGGGAGCTGTTTTTT.

This chain connects TRBV3-1 (or the pseudogene TRBV3-2) to TRBJ2-3; unclear D gene. The V gene lost 5 bases and the J gene lost 4 bases, with 13 bases spanning the gap. Per the germline V gene, CDR1 is LGHDT and CDR2 is YNNKEL (reference sequence). The CDR3 extends over 14 amino acids. CDR3 DNA: TGTGCCAGCAGCTCCCGACCAGACTCAGATACGCAGTATTTT. This encodes CASSSRPDSDTQYF.

CDR3 sequence reads: CASSTDGRTNYGYTF. Here the CDR3 DNA reads TGTGCCAGCAGCACCGACGGACGGACCAACTATGGCTACACCTTC. This chain connects TRBV5-5 to TRBJ1-2; D is unclear. Germline values: CDR1 SGHKS, CDR2 YYEKEE (reference sequence). This CDR3 has 15 amino acids. V shed 4 bases and J shed 2 bases, with 15 bases lying between them.

The chain employs TRBV7-8 and TRBJ1-6; D remains ambiguous. This CDR3 region has 15 residues. The V and J ends lost 3 bases and 0 bases respectively, with 6 bases between them. Germline assignment: CDR1 SGHVS and CDR2 FQNEAQ. For the CDR3, the DNA is TGTGCCAGCAGCTTCCTTGGCTCCTATAATTCACCCCTCCACTTT. Translating gives CASSFLGSYNSPLHF. Full variable domain (outside the CDR3, taken from reference TRBV7-8 and TRBJ1-6): GAGVSQSPRYKVAKRGQDVALRCDPISGHVSLFWYQQALGQGPEFLTYFQNEAQLDKSGLPSDRFFAERPEGSVSTLKIQRTQQEDSAVYLCASSFLGSYNSPLHFGNGTRLTVT.

The gene calls are TRBV7-2 and TRBJ1-2; D is unresolved. The CDR3 covers 16 residues. The germline gives CDR1 SGHTA, CDR2 FQGNSA. The V end lost 5 bases, the J end lost 1 base, and 17 bases lay between the germline ends. The CDR3 sequence: CASSPRTEPFNYGYTF. Written as DNA, the CDR3 is TGTGCCAGCAGCCCCCGGACCGAGCCCTTTAACTATGGCTACACCTTC.

This clone was detected a few times. V and J are TRBV7-2 and TRBJ2-1; 11 bases are a match to TRBD1. Germline trimming cut 5 bases from V and 1 base from J; bases unmatched to any gene: 4. CDR3 length equals 16 residues. Germline CDR1 is SGHTA and CDR2 is FQGNSA. As DNA, the CDR3 is TGTGCCAGCAGCGTCCGGGACAGGGGGTCCTACAATGAGCAGTTCTTC. Its protein is CASSVRDRGSYNEQFF. Looking up the rest from reference TRBV7-2 and TRBJ2-1 gives the full variable domain: GAGVSQSPSNKVTEKGKDVELRCDPISGHTALYWYRQSLGQGLEFLIYFQGNSAPDKSGLPSDRFSAERTGGSVSTLTIQRTQQEDSAVYLCASSVRDRGSYNEQFFGPGTRLTVL.

The chain couples TRBV4-1 to TRBJ2-2; D perhaps matches TRBD1 (6 bases). V was trimmed by 4 bases and J by 4 bases, leaving 7 bases between them. The V gene's germline CDR1 is MGHRA and CDR2 YSYEKL. The CDR3 runs 13 residues. This CDR3 reads CASSRGGTGELFF. CDR3 nucleotide sequence: TGCGCCAGCAGCCGAGGGGGCACCGGGGAGCTGTTTTTT.